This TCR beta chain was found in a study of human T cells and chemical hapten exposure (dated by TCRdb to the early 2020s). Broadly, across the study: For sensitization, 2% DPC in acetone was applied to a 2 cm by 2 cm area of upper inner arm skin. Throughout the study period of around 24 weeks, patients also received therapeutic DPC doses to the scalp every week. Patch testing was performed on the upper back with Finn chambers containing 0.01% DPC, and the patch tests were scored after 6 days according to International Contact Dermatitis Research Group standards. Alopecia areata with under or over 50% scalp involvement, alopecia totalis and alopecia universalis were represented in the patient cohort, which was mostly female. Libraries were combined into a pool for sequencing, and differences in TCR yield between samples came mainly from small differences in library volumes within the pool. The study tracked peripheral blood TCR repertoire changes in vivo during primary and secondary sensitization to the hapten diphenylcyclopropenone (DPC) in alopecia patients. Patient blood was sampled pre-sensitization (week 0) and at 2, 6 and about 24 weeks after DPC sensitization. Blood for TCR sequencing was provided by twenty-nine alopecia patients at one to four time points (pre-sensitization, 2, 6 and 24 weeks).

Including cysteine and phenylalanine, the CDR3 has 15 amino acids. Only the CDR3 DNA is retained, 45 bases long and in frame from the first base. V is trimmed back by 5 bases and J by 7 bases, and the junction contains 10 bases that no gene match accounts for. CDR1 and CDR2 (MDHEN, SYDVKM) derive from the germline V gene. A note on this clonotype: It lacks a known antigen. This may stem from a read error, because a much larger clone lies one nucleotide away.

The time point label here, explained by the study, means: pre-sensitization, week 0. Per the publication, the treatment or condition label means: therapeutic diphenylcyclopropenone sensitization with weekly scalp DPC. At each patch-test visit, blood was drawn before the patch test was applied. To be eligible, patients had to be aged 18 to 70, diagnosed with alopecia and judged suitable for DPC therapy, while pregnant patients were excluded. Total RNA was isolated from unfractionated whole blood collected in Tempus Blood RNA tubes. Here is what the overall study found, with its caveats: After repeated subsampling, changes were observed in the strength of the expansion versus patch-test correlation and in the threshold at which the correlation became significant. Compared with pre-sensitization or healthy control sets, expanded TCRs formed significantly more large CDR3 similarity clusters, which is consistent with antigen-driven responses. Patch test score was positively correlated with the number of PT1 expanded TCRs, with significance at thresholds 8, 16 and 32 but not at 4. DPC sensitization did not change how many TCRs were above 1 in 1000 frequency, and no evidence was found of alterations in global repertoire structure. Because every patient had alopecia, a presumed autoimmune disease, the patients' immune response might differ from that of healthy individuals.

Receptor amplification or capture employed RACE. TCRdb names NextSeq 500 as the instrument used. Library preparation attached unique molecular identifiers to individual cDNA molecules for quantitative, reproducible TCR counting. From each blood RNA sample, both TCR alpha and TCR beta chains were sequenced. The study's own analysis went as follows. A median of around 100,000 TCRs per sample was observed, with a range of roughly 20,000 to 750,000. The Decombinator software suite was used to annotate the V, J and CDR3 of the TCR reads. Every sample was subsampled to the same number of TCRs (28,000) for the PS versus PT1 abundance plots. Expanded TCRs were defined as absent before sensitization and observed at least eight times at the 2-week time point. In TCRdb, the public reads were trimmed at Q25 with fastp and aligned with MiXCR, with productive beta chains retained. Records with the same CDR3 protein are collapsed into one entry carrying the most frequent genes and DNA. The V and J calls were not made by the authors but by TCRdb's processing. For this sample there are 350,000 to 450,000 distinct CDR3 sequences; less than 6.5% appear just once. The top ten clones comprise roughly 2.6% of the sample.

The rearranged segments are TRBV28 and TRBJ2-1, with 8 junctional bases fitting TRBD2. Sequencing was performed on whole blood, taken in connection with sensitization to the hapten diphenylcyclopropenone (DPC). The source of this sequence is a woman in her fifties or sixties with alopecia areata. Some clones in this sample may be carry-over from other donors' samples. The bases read TGTGCCAGCAGTATAGGGGTAGCGGGACCTAATGAGCAGTTCTTC. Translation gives CASSIGVAGPNEQFF.